One sample yielded the 6 T cell receptor beta chains listed below, sequenced in a study of OX40 agonist ivuxolimab in advanced cancers. Sequenced by immunoSEQ multiplex PCR; TCRdb stores in-frame clones only, minus some. The table records about 72,000 clones, 85% to 90% of them present only once. The sequencing used CD4+ or CD8+ T cells sorted from blood, collected in a trial of the OX40 agonist ivuxolimab. These receptors originate from an adult with an advanced solid tumor such as melanoma, head and neck, liver or kidney cancer.

This chain links TRBV2 with TRBJ1-2, with a weak D call TRBD1 (5 bases). V was trimmed by 10 bases and J by 3 bases, leaving 12 bases between them. The CDR3 runs 12 residues. The germline gives CDR1 SNHLY, CDR2 FYNNEI. The CDR3 here is CATPGGDYGYTF. The CDR3, as DNA: TGTGCCACCCCCGGGGGAGACTATGGCTACACCTTC. The whole variable domain, filled in from reference TRBV2 and TRBJ1-2, reads EPEVTQTPSHQVTQMGQEVILRCVPISNHLYFYWYRQILGQKVEFLVSFYNNEISEKSEIFDDQFSVERPDGSNFTLKIRSTKLEDSAMYFCATPGGDYGYTFGSGTRLTVV.

The chain recombines TRBV9 with TRBJ1-1; D perhaps matches TRBD1 (6 bases). This CDR3 contains 14 residues. Trimming shortened V by 7 bases and J by 1 base, and 14 bases separated the two germline ends. The germline gives CDR1 SGDLS, CDR2 YYNGEE. The CDR3 bases are TGTGCCAGCGGGGGGGCGGCCCGGAACACTGAAGCTTTCTTT. Its protein is CASGGAARNTEAFF.

This sequence joins TRBV27 and TRBJ2-7; 11 nucleotides match TRBD1. V shed 3 bases, J shed 7 bases, and the junction held 5 bases outside the gene matches. CDR1 is MNHEY, CDR2 SMNVEV, per germline (reference sequence). CDR3 length: 14 amino acids. The CDR3 DNA follows: TGTGCCAGCAGTTTTGGACAGGGGGCTAGGGAGCAGTACTTC. Residues: CASSFGQGAREQYF.

The chain is built from TRBV18 and TRBJ1-1; D is unresolved. The length of the CDR3 is 15 residues. The V gene's germline CDR1 is KGHSH and CDR2 LQKENI. The V gene lost 3 bases and the J gene lost 5 bases, with 16 bases spanning the gap. The CDR3 DNA follows: TGTGCCAGCTCACCTAGGGAGTTGGAGGAAACTGAAGCTTTCTTT. It translates to CASSPRELEETEAFF.

The genes are TRBV28 and TRBJ2-3, with TRBD1 matching 8 bases. The CDR3 sequence is 14 residues long. Germline CDR1 is MDHEN and CDR2 is SYDVKM. The V gene end was trimmed by 7 bases and the J gene end by 5 bases; junction bases not matched to a gene: 8. CDR3 nucleotide sequence: TGTGCCAGCACTACTCCTACAGGGGGAGATACGCAGTATTTT. It yields the protein CASTTPTGGDTQYF.

This clone was observed once. The chain combines TRBV6-1 with TRBJ1-6; D gene uncertain. Germline V gene lookup returns CDR1 MNHNS and CDR2 SASEGT. The CDR3 runs 14 residues. V was pared by 1 base and J by 9 bases, with 10 bases between. CDR3 bases: TGTGCCAGCAGTGAAGGCACGGGTGGTTCACCCCTCCACTTT. Translating gives CASSEGTGGSPLHF.